This record looks at one T cell receptor (beta chain) sequence and its context. It lacks a known antigen. No qualities accompany the bases; no much larger clone lies one base away. This entry comes from a study of cytomegalovirus exposure and HLA in healthy donors (dated by TCRdb to about 2017). Looking at the study overall: A later analysis indicated that the roughly 130 validation repertoires were generated on the platform also employed for the roughly 650 repertoires of the first cohort. The study was designed to test whether signatures of past pathogen exposure could be identified by cataloging public T cell receptors. Along with the approximately 670-subject first cohort, a separate validation cohort of 120 different subjects was used. High-throughput TCR immunosequencing, statistical association of individual TCRs with disease status, and machine learning were combined to predict cytomegalovirus infection status. Study-wide findings and limitations: Of the cluster scores, 85% to 95% were above 0 in a later analysis, which found that TCRs clustered in the first cohort also tended to co-occur in the approximately 130 validation repertoires. Across donors, most TCR sequences were observed very rarely, whereas some public TCRs were present in many individuals. The study listed 150 to 200 TCR beta chains as associated with cytomegalovirus. The authors suggested that the approach could potentially be extended to other disease states and immunological phenotypes. A few of the identified cytomegalovirus-associated TCR beta chains were confirmed in vitro to be specific for cytomegalovirus antigens. All 120 or so repertoires were used to score co-occurrence in the validation cohort in a later analysis, because that analysis had no HLA typing for the cohort. In both the original and validation cohorts, the classifier was reported to diagnose cytomegalovirus status with high specificity and sensitivity.

The donors belonged to the validation cohort of over a hundred subjects, which was separate from the approximately 700-subject first cohort. A distance of 13 bases separates the germline ends of V and J, which lose 0 bases and 8 bases respectively. The CDR3 spans 15 residues, from the cysteine through the phenylalanine. The only DNA kept is the CDR3, 45 bases in frame from the first base. The germline V gene gives CDR1 as MNHEY and CDR2 as SVGAGI. Library construction relied on the immunoSEQ multiplex PCR assay. The source study handled its data this way. To diagnose cytomegalovirus status from the catalog of TCR beta chain sequences, a statistical classification framework was built. This immuneACCESS table, as held by TCRdb, lists in-frame sequences with V and J called but not all clones. Of the missing ones, under half trace to an unresolved V gene in checked studies; the others have no known cause. The DNA gave D and trimming, while V, J and clone size come from that table. Present in this sample are around 190,000 clones, 81% of which were seen just once. The leading ten clones occupy over 0.95% of the sample.

The specimen was PBMCs. This TCR was recovered from a woman in her 30s in good health and CMV-seronegative. Here the chain combines TRBV6-5 and TRBJ1-4; 5 matching bases give a weak D call of TRBD1. CDR3 loop: CASSYSGRVSEKLFF. At the DNA level, the sequence is TGTGCCAGCAGTTACTCGGGCAGGGTATCGGAAAAACTGTTTTTT.